This TCR beta chain originates from a study of post-analysis software for immune sequencing data. General observations from the study: Patients used about 5 TRBV segments, including TRBV5-6, TRBV5-1 and TRBV20-1, more often than controls.

V was trimmed by 1 base and J by 2 bases, leaving 8 bases between them. The CDR3 contains 14 residues. The germline gives CDR1 LGHDT, CDR2 YNNKEL (reference sequence). Researchers reported that TCR beta cDNA libraries carried unique molecular identifiers. TCRdb used MiXCR to reprocess the PCR reads, holding one entry per CDR3 protein. This table holds approximately 570,000 distinct CDR3 sequences, 44% found once. Turning to this clonotype: Its antigen remains unidentified.

The V call is TRBV3-1, the J call TRBJ1-2; D is perhaps TRBD1 (5 bases). The TCR comes from a girl between 5 and 17 years old with multiple sclerosis. Material for sequencing was blood. The CDR3 nucleotides are TGTGCCAGCAGCCAAGCAGGGACCAACTATGGCTACACCTTC. It is translated as CASSQAGTNYGYTF.